Shown below are 23 T cell receptor beta chains from a single sample sequenced in a study of vaccination and CD4 T cells after COVID-19. Treatment defined: approximately 9-day PBMC culture with coronavirus spike peptide pools or control peptides (ViraFEST assay). These TCRs' antigens remain unknown. The Oncomine TCR Beta short-read assay was applied to DNA of cultured CD4+ T cells. MiXCR, run by TCRdb on the PCR reads, gives a single entry per CDR3 protein. The sample has some 12,000 distinct CDR3 sequences, roughly 55% seen once. The sequencing sample was made of CD4+ T cells from blood, cultured in vitro. These receptors all stem from a human donor who had recovered from COVID-19.

The gene calls are TRBV15 and TRBJ2-5; maybe TRBD1 (6 bases). Trimming removed 6 bases at V and 3 bases at J, with 17 bases between. The CDR3 runs to 15 residues. Germline V lookup: CDR1 LNHNV, CDR2 YYDKDF (reference sequence). The chain's CDR3 is CATSLSTGLEETQYF. DNA of the CDR3: TGTGCCACCAGTCTGTCTACAGGGTTGGAAGAGACCCAGTACTTC.

This clonotype came up a few times. The chain employs TRBV7-2 and TRBJ2-4; D might be TRBD2 (5 bases). The V and J ends lost 5 bases and 6 bases respectively, with 14 bases between them. Germline values: CDR1 SGHTA, CDR2 FQGNSA. CDR3 size: 14 residues. The CDR3 sequence is CASSPNVGANIQYF. For the CDR3, the DNA is TGTGCCAGCAGCCCTAACGTGGGAGCAAACATTCAGTACTTC.

CDR3 protein: CATSRGGGNYNEQFF. The CDR3 DNA reads TGTGCCACCAGCAGAGGCGGGGGGAACTACAATGAGCAGTTCTTC. V gene TRBV15 combines with J gene TRBJ2-1, with 8 bases identical to TRBD2. Germline CDR1 and CDR2: LNHNV and YYDKDF (reference sequence). The trim removed 1 base at V and 3 bases at J, leaving 2 bases unmatched. The CDR3 is 15 amino acids.

This clonotype turned up a few times. The CDR3 coding sequence is TGTGCCACCAGCCGGAAGACGGGTTGGAATGAGCAGTTCTTC. Translated, it gives CATSRKTGWNEQFF. The chain employs TRBV15 and TRBJ2-1; D not resolved. Germline CDR1 is LNHNV and CDR2 is YYDKDF (reference sequence). The CDR3 is made up of 14 amino acids. The V gene lost 5 bases and the J gene lost 7 bases, with 15 bases spanning the gap.

There are a few counts of this clonotype. The chain links TRBV28 to TRBJ2-5, with a weak D call TRBD1 (5 bases). The V end was cut by 5 bases, the J end by 2 bases, with 12 bases between. This CDR3 region has 14 residues. Germline assignment: CDR1 MDHEN and CDR2 SYDVKM. CDR3 sequence: CASSRDRIQETQYF. The CDR3 DNA reads TGTGCCAGCAGTCGTGACAGAATTCAAGAGACCCAGTACTTC.

The chain links TRBV12-3 or TRBV12-4 to TRBJ1-2; D gene ambiguous. The V end was cut by 6 bases, the J end by 9 bases, with 11 bases between. The CDR3 has 11 residues. The CDR3 region has the DNA TGTGCCAGCAGCTCACATATCAGCTACACCTTC. Amino acid sequence: CASSSHISYTF.

The V gene is TRBV5-6, the J gene TRBJ1-2, with TRBD1 matching 9 bases. The CDR3 consists of 15 residues. The germline V gene has CDR1 SGHDT and CDR2 YYEEEE. The V and J ends lost 4 bases and 3 bases, in that order; junction bases with no gene match: 7. The CDR3 DNA reads TGTGCCAGCAGCCGAAGGGACAGGGACTACTATGGCTACACCTTC. As protein: CASSRRDRDYYGYTF.

The V and J genes are TRBV28 and TRBJ2-1; 10 bases fit TRBD2. Germline lookup yields CDR1 MDHEN and CDR2 SYDVKM. The CDR3 is 19 amino acids. Trimming removed 2 bases from V and 0 bases from J; junction bases left unmatched: 10. CDR3 nucleotides: TGTGCCAGCAGTTTAGCCCCCCATAGCGGGAGGTTCTCCTACAATGAGCAGTTCTTC. Protein: CASSLAPHSGRFSYNEQFF.

This clonotype was seen once. The V gene is TRBV7-9, the J gene TRBJ1-3; D gene uncertain. The germline CDR1 and CDR2 sequences are SEHNR and FQNEAQ (reference sequence). Trimming left V 1 base short and J 0 bases short, with 4 bases between. The CDR3 consists of 14 residues. DNA for the CDR3: TGTGCCAGCAGCTTAGTTTCCTCTGGAAACACCATATATTTT. Translated: CASSLVSSGNTIYF.

The rearrangement joins TRBV4-1 to TRBJ2-5, with D perhaps TRBD1 or TRBD2 (5 bases each). The V gene's germline CDR1 is MGHRA and CDR2 YSYEKL. The CDR3 runs 17 residues. The ends were cut back, 4 bases at V and 5 bases at J, with 23 bases in the middle. The CDR3 DNA reads TGCGCCAGCAGCCCCCGACAGCTCGGGGCTAGATCGGAGACCCAGTACTTC. Translated: CASSPRQLGARSETQYF.

In its sample, this clonotype was seen a few times. This chain links TRBV27 with TRBJ1-2; 7 nucleotides match TRBD1. The V and J ends lost 2 bases and 1 base, in that order; junction bases with no gene match: 1. CDR1 is MNHEY and CDR2 is SMNVEV in the germline V gene (reference sequence). The CDR3 is 14 amino acids. The CDR3 sequence is CASSLHRGNYGYTF. The CDR3, as DNA: TGTGCCAGCAGTTTACACAGGGGTAACTATGGCTACACCTTC.

V usage is TRBV19 and J usage is TRBJ2-2, with D unclear. This CDR3 has 15 residues. Trimming left V 7 bases short and J 1 base short, with 13 bases between. Germline V lookup: CDR1 LNHDA, CDR2 SQIVND (reference sequence). The CDR3 DNA reads as TGTGCCAGTAAGGTAGGCTACCGGAACACCGGGGAGCTGTTTTTT. It encodes CASKVGYRNTGELFF.

This clonotype was recorded a few times. The chain is built from TRBV6-1 and TRBJ1-5; D may be TRBD1 (6 bases). Germline lookup yields CDR1 MNHNS and CDR2 SASEGT. Deletions cut 4 bases from V and 7 bases from J, with 11 bases between. The CDR3 loop spans 13 amino acids. CDR3 in amino acids: CASSVRGGQPQHF. In DNA form, the CDR3 reads TGTGCCAGCAGTGTCAGGGGTGGCCAGCCCCAGCATTTT.

The chain uses TRBV20-1 and TRBJ1-1; 11 positions agree with TRBD1. J gave up 13 bases and V 5 bases, and 18 bases lay outside the gene matches. CDR3 length equals 15 residues. Germline loops: CDR1 DFQATT, CDR2 SNEGSKA (reference sequence). The CDR3 nucleotides read TGCAGTGCTGGAAGGACAGGGGGCGCGGGCACTGAGGGTTTCTTT. Protein sequence: CSAGRTGGAGTEGFF.

The count of this clonotype is one. The chain joins TRBV6-2 or TRBV6-3 to TRBJ2-7; no definite D call. V shed 6 bases and J shed 0 bases, with 12 bases lying between them. Germline lookup yields CDR1 MNHEY and CDR2 SVGEGT. The CDR3 length is 14 residues. The CDR3 reads CASSLGGSSYEQYF. CDR3 in DNA: TGTGCCAGCAGCCTCGGCGGATCCTCCTACGAGCAGTACTTC.

The sample holds one count of this clonotype. The chain links TRBV5-1 to TRBJ2-5; D is unclear. V dropped 4 bases and J dropped 3 bases, with 13 bases sitting between them. The CDR3 has 14 residues. Germline V CDR1 and CDR2: SGHRS, YFSETQ. The chain's CDR3 is CASSADPRKETQYF. DNA of the CDR3: TGCGCCAGCAGCGCGGACCCAAGGAAAGAGACCCAGTACTTC.

The rearrangement joins TRBV20-1 to TRBJ2-5; 13 nucleotides align to TRBD2. Germline V gene sequence: CDR1 DFQATT, CDR2 SNEGSKA (reference sequence). J was trimmed by 5 bases and V by 6 bases; bases with no gene match: 9. The CDR3 extends over 15 amino acids. This CDR3 is CSASTSGRAGETQYF. CDR3 DNA: TGCAGTGCCTCCACTAGCGGGAGGGCGGGGGAGACCCAGTACTTC.

V usage is TRBV7-9 and J usage is TRBJ1-5; a possible D gene is TRBD1 (5 bases). Germline V gene data show CDR1 as SEHNR and CDR2 as FQNEAQ (reference sequence). The ends were cut back, 2 bases at V and 6 bases at J, with 8 bases in the middle. This CDR3 region has 13 residues. The CDR3 protein is CASSLWGGQPQHF. The CDR3, as DNA: TGTGCCAGCAGCTTATGGGGGGGTCAGCCCCAGCATTTT.

This clonotype was observed a single time. The chain couples TRBV6-2 or TRBV6-3 to TRBJ2-7; 8 positions agree with TRBD1. With 5 bases clipped from V and 1 base from J, the junction kept 10 bases outside the gene matches. Germline V gene sequence: CDR1 MNHEY, CDR2 SVGEGT. This CDR3 region has 16 residues. CDR3 bases: TGTGCCAGCAGTCAAGACAGGGGAAGGGGTTCCTACGAGCAGTACTTC. Protein product: CASSQDRGRGSYEQYF.

This sequence joins TRBV20-1 and TRBJ2-1, with D uncertain. Germline CDR1 is DFQATT and CDR2 is SNEGSKA (reference sequence). V was trimmed by 3 bases and J by 7 bases, leaving 10 bases between them. The CDR3 runs 12 residues. DNA for the CDR3: TGCAGTGCTAGGGGGTGGGGAAATGAGCAGTTCTTC. Protein product: CSARGWGNEQFF.

V usage is TRBV19 and J usage is TRBJ2-5, with D tentatively TRBD1 (6 bases). Germline CDR1 LNHDA, CDR2 SQIVND (reference sequence). Trimming left V 5 bases short and J 5 bases short, with 18 bases between. The CDR3 runs 15 residues. The CDR3 protein is CASSERQVPGETQYF. In nucleotides, the CDR3 is TGTGCCAGTAGTGAAAGACAGGTGCCTGGGGAGACCCAGTACTTC.

The rearrangement joins TRBV10-3 to TRBJ1-5; TRBD1 might be the D (6 bases). The CDR3 has 16 residues. Trimming cost V 0 bases and J 2 bases, with 11 bases left between them. CDR1 and CDR2 (germline): ENHRY, SYGVKD. The CDR3 spells CAISESGAGGNQPQHF. CDR3 nucleotide sequence: TGTGCCATCAGTGAGTCGGGTGCAGGGGGCAATCAGCCCCAGCATTTT.

This clonotype showed up just a few times. V gene TRBV27 combines with J gene TRBJ1-1; 8 bases are a match to TRBD1. Trimming removed 5 bases from V and 0 bases from J; junction bases left unmatched: 8. CDR3 length: 16 residues. In germline, CDR1 is MNHEY, CDR2 SMNVEV (reference sequence). The CDR3 loop is CASSPHNRGMNTEAFF. CDR3 sequence (DNA): TGTGCCAGCAGTCCGCATAACAGGGGGATGAACACTGAAGCTTTCTTT.